One T cell receptor beta chain is described in this entry. Its antigen is unidentified. TCRdb called the multiplex PCR reads again in MiXCR, with one record for every CDR3 protein. The sample has 150,000 to 200,000 distinct CDR3 sequences, 25% to 40% seen once. This record belongs to a study of breast tumors, draining lymph nodes, adjacent tissues. Study observations and caveats: Tumor T cell lymph node origin was a supported hypothesis, not proven.

CDR3 length: 12 amino acids. The germline CDR1 and CDR2 sequences are SGHRS and YFSETQ. V shed 2 bases and J shed 5 bases, with 7 bases lying between them. Axillary draining lymph nodes of breast cancer patients supplied the node samples. The sequenced sample was axillary lymph node tissue. This clonotype was obtained from a female donor with breast cancer. Some clones in this sample may be carry-over from other donors' samples. The genes are TRBV5-1 and TRBJ1-1, with TRBD1 as a possible D gene (5 bases). CDR3 nucleotides: TGCGCCAGCAGCTTCGAGGGGACTGAAGCTTTCTTT. Residues: CASSFEGTEAFF.